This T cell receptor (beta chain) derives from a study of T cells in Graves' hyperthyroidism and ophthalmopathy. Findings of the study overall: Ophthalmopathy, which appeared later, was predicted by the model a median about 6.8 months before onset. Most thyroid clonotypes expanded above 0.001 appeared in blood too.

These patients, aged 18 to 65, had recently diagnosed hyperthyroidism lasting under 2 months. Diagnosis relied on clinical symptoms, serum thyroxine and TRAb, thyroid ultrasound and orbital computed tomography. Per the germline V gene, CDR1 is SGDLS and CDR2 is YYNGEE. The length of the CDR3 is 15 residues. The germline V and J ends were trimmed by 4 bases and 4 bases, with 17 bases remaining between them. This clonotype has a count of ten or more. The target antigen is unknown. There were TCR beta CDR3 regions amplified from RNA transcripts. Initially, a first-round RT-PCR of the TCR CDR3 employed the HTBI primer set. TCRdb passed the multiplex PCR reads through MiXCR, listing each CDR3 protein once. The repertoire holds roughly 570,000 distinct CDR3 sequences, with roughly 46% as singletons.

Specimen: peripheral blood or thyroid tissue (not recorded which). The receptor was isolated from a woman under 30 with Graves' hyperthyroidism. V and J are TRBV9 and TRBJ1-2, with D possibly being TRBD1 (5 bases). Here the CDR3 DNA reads TGTGCCAGCAGCTACCATCCGGGACCGCTCTATGGCTACACCTTC. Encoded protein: CASSYHPGPLYGYTF.